The next 31 T cell receptor beta chains were all read from a single sample in a study of blood T cell repertoires in COVID-19. Assay: immunoSEQ multiplex PCR; the TCRdb copy retains only in-frame clones and omits some. The data show about 300,000 clones, approximately 90% seen once. Sequencing was done on a sample of PBMCs or T cells enriched from blood (not recorded which). These receptors came from a man aged 30 to 45 who had recovered from COVID-19.

The rearrangement links TRBV6-6 to TRBJ1-2, with 8 bases that match TRBD1. This CDR3 is built from 13 residues. CDR1 is MNHNY, CDR2 SVGAGI, per germline (reference sequence). The V segment lost 6 bases and the J segment 9 bases; nucleotides outside the gene matches: 9. The CDR3, as DNA: TGTGCCAGCAGCCACGGACAGGGTTCGAGCTACACCTTC. The encoded protein is CASSHGQGSSYTF.

The rearrangement uses TRBV24-1 and TRBJ2-1; 10 positions agree with TRBD2. The CDR3 loop spans 16 amino acids. Germline trimming cut 5 bases from V and 3 bases from J; bases unmatched to any gene: 6. Germline V lookup: CDR1 KGHDR, CDR2 SFDVKD. CDR3 protein: CATSGLAGAGYNEQFF. In DNA form, the CDR3 reads TGTGCCACCAGTGGGCTAGCGGGAGCTGGCTACAATGAGCAGTTCTTC.

The chain joins TRBV27 to TRBJ1-5; 10 bases match TRBD1. With V trimmed by 5 bases and J by 7 bases, 5 bases remained unmatched. CDR3 length equals 14 residues. CDR1 MNHEY and CDR2 SMNVEV come from the germline V gene (reference sequence). DNA for the CDR3: TGTGCCAGCAGTCCCGGGACAGGGGACCAGCCCCAGCATTTT. Amino acids: CASSPGTGDQPQHF.

V and J are TRBV6-5 and TRBJ2-7; 13 nucleotides agree with TRBD2. V gave up 6 bases and J gave up 3 bases; unmatched junction bases: 5. The CDR3 consists of 15 residues. CDR1 is MNHEY and CDR2 is SVGAGI in the germline V gene. The CDR3: CASRKGLAGHYEQYF. CDR3 in DNA: TGTGCCAGCAGAAAGGGACTAGCGGGACACTACGAGCAGTACTTC.

As for this clone: The conserved closing phenylalanine or tryptophan is absent in this CDR3, likely reflecting a read error. This chain links TRBV30 with TRBJ2-2, with 7 bases that match TRBD1. V shed 5 bases and J 12 bases; nucleotides not matched to a gene: 12. Germline V gene data show CDR1 as GTSNPN and CDR2 as SVGIG (reference sequence). CDR3 length: 13 amino acids. The CDR3 reads CAWSGGWPGKLFV. DNA of the CDR3: TGTGCCTGGTCAGGGGGATGGCCGGGGAAGCTGTTTGTT.

The rearrangement uses TRBV6-5 and TRBJ2-5, with 10 bases that match TRBD2. Losses at the gene ends were 2 bases for V and 3 bases for J; bases not matched to a gene: 6. CDR1 is MNHEY, CDR2 SVGAGI, per germline. The CDR3 covers 16 residues. CDR3 nucleotides: TGTGCCAGCAGTTACGCTAGCGGGAGTCCTAAAGAGACCCAGTACTTC. Translation gives CASSYASGSPKETQYF.

In DNA form, the CDR3 reads TGTGCCAGCAGTCTGCGGAACACTGAAGCTTTCTTT. Encoded protein: CASSLRNTEAFF. V gene TRBV2 combines with J gene TRBJ1-1; D is uncertain. Germline V gene sequence: CDR1 SNHLY, CDR2 FYNNEI. The CDR3 consists of 12 residues. The V gene lost 5 bases and the J gene lost 1 base, with 5 bases spanning the gap. Filled out from reference TRBV2 and TRBJ1-1, the complete variable domain reads EPEVTQTPSHQVTQMGQEVILRCVPISNHLYFYWYRQILGQKVEFLVSFYNNEISEKSEIFDDQFSVERPDGSNFTLKIRSTKLEDSAMYFCASSLRNTEAFFGQGTRLTVV.

The chain combines TRBV6-5 with TRBJ2-2; 7 bases are shared with TRBD1. V shed 9 bases and J 9 bases; nucleotides not matched to a gene: 4. The CDR3 extends over 11 amino acids. Per the germline V gene, CDR1 is MNHEY and CDR2 is SVGAGI. CDR3: CASHRGWELFF. The CDR3, as DNA: TGTGCCAGTCACAGGGGTTGGGAGCTGTTTTTT.

The chain couples TRBV28 to TRBJ1-6, with TRBD1 as a possible D gene (6 bases). Trimming shortened V by 3 bases and J by 0 bases, and 15 bases separated the two germline ends. Per the germline V gene, CDR1 is MDHEN and CDR2 is SYDVKM. The CDR3 is 18 amino acids. CDR3 in amino acids: CASSFKDSMSSYNSPLHF. CDR3 in DNA: TGTGCCAGCAGTTTTAAGGACAGTATGAGCTCCTATAATTCACCCCTCCACTTT. The full variable domain, with the rest looked up from reference TRBV28 and TRBJ1-6, is DVKVTQSSRYLVKRTGEKVFLECVQDMDHENMFWYRQDPGLGLRLIYFSYDVKMKEKGDIPEGYSVSREKKERFSLILESASTNQTSMYLCASSFKDSMSSYNSPLHFGNGTRLTVT.

This clone was detected once. The rearrangement uses TRBV4-1 and TRBJ1-1; 9 bases are a match to TRBD1. This CDR3 is built from 15 residues. Germline V CDR1 and CDR2: MGHRA, YSYEKL. The J segment lost 3 bases and the V segment lost 8 bases, leaving 10 bases of the junction unmatched. CDR3 residues: CASAYDRGIDTEAFF. The CDR3 region has the DNA TGCGCCAGCGCGTACGACAGGGGGATCGACACTGAAGCTTTCTTT.

V is TRBV28 and J is TRBJ2-7; weak D call: TRBD2 (6 bases). The CDR3 spans 15 residues. V lost 7 bases and J lost 4, with 20 bases in between. CDR1 MDHEN and CDR2 SYDVKM come from the germline V gene. The CDR3 spells CASNYGGGRNYEQYF. The DNA for the CDR3 is TGTGCCAGCAACTACGGGGGAGGCCGTAATTACGAGCAGTACTTC.

The chain has TRBV28 and TRBJ2-1; 8 bases agree with TRBD1. The CDR3 extends over 15 amino acids. The germline gives CDR1 MDHEN, CDR2 SYDVKM. The V segment lost 0 bases and the J segment 6 bases; nucleotides outside the gene matches: 4. CDR3 amino acids: CASSLWQGAANEQFF. DNA for the CDR3: TGTGCCAGCAGTTTATGGCAGGGGGCGGCCAATGAGCAGTTCTTC.

V usage is TRBV4-1 and J usage is TRBJ2-7; 7 bases line up with TRBD1. V was pared by 4 bases and J by 2 bases, with 5 bases of the junction left unmatched. Germline CDR1 is MGHRA and CDR2 is YSYEKL. The CDR3 is 14 amino acids. The CDR3 loop is CASSLPGQTYEQYF. DNA of the CDR3: TGCGCCAGCAGCCTACCGGGACAGACCTACGAGCAGTACTTC.

The rearrangement joins TRBV5-1 to TRBJ2-6; 15 bases align to TRBD2. From germline, CDR1 is SGHRS and CDR2 YFSETQ. V trimming: 4 bases; J trimming: 4 bases; junction bases outside the gene matches: 9. This CDR3 contains 19 residues. CDR3 bases: TGCGCCAGCAGCCCAGGACTAGCGGGGGGGCCCTCCGGGGCCAACGTCCTGACTTTC. Translating gives CASSPGLAGGPSGANVLTF.

The rearrangement links TRBV15 to TRBJ1-6; D unclear. The CDR3 loop spans 18 amino acids. Per the germline V gene, CDR1 is LNHNV and CDR2 is YYDKDF (reference sequence). Trimming shortened V by 0 bases and J by 3 bases, and 15 bases separated the two germline ends. In DNA form, the CDR3 reads TGTGCCACCAGCAGAGATCGGCCCATCCGGGACTATAATTCACCCCTCCACTTT. It is translated as CATSRDRPIRDYNSPLHF.

The genes are TRBV5-1 and TRBJ2-3, with 10 bases matching TRBD2. The V and J ends lost 6 bases and 2 bases, in that order; junction bases with no gene match: 9. CDR3 size: 16 residues. Germline V gene data show CDR1 as SGHRS and CDR2 as YFSETQ. DNA for the CDR3: TGCGCCAGCACCTCCAAGGGACTAGCGATCACAGATACGCAGTATTTT. It yields the protein CASTSKGLAITDTQYF.

The gene calls are TRBV19 and TRBJ2-1, with a weak D call TRBD2 (5 bases). This CDR3 spans 19 amino acids. Germline CDR1 and CDR2: LNHDA and SQIVND (reference sequence). The V end lost 1 base, the J end lost 0 bases, and 19 bases lay between the germline ends. CDR3 DNA: TGTGCCAGTAGTATAGGCCTCTCTCGGGGTTCCCGCTCCTACAATGAGCAGTTCTTC. Residues: CASSIGLSRGSRSYNEQFF.

The V gene is TRBV21-1, the J gene TRBJ2-3; TRBD2, the table's D call, was not compared with the DNA. TRBV21-1 counts as a pseudogene. This CDR3 is 15 amino acids long. The CDR3 DNA is TGTGCCAGCAGCAAAGCCCCGGGGGGACTACATACGCAGTATTTT. Its translation is CASSKAPGGLHTQYF.

This chain links TRBV7-8 with TRBJ2-2; 8 bases match TRBD1. Germline V gives CDR1 SGHVS, CDR2 FQNEAQ. The length of the CDR3 is 17 residues. Unmatched junction bases numbered 11, after V lost 7 bases and J lost 1 base. This CDR3 is CASIKDRERENTGELFF. The CDR3 DNA follows: TGTGCCAGCATCAAGGACAGGGAGCGTGAGAACACCGGGGAGCTGTTTTTT.

CDR3 residues: CASSLAGLGLETQYF. DNA for the CDR3: TGCGCCAGCAGCTTGGCAGGACTAGGACTAGAGACCCAGTACTTC. The V call is TRBV5-1, the J call TRBJ2-5; 7 nucleotides align to TRBD2. This CDR3 has 15 amino acids. Looked up from germline, CDR1 is SGHRS and CDR2 is YFSETQ. Germline trimming cut 0 bases from V and 4 bases from J; bases unmatched to any gene: 6.

The chain uses TRBV6-1 and TRBJ1-2; maybe TRBD1 (6 bases). The germline V gene encodes CDR1 MNHNS and CDR2 SASEGT. Trimming cost V 3 bases and J 6 bases, with 11 bases left between them. CDR3 size: 13 residues. This CDR3 reads CASSDTGKNGYTF. For the CDR3, the DNA is TGTGCCAGCAGTGATACAGGGAAGAATGGCTACACCTTC.

This clone was counted only a few times. The chain has TRBV19 and TRBJ2-1, with 7 positions matching TRBD1. The CDR3 is 16 amino acids. The germline V gene encodes CDR1 LNHDA and CDR2 SQIVND (reference sequence). V dropped 3 bases and J dropped 7; count of bases not matched to a gene: 12. Written as DNA, the CDR3 is TGTGCCAGTAGTATTCTTCCCCACAGGGGAGCAAATGAGCAGTTCTTC. It codes for CASSILPHRGANEQFF.

The chain joins TRBV20-1 to TRBJ2-1; the match to TRBD2 covers 9 bases. V lost 3 bases, J lost 7 bases, and 13 bases stayed unmatched. Germline-derived CDR1 and CDR2 are DFQATT and SNEGSKA (reference sequence). This CDR3 has 16 residues. For the CDR3, the DNA is TGCAGTGCTAGTCTTGTCCAGCGGGGGGAGAGGAATGAGCAGTTCTTC. Its protein is CSASLVQRGERNEQFF.

This chain links TRBV5-1 with TRBJ2-7; D unclear. V was pared by 0 bases and J by 3 bases, with 10 bases between. Germline V gene sequence: CDR1 SGHRS, CDR2 YFSETQ. This CDR3 spans 14 amino acids. CDR3 DNA sequence: TGCGCCAGCAGCTTGGATCCCGTAAACTACGAGCAGTACTTC. Translating gives CASSLDPVNYEQYF.

This chain links TRBV6-5 with TRBJ1-4; D gene ambiguous. The germline CDR1 and CDR2 sequences are MNHEY and SVGAGI. This CDR3 is built from 15 residues. With 0 bases removed from V and 0 bases from J, the gap between germline ends came to 5 bases. CDR3: CASSYSAATNEKLFF. In DNA, the CDR3 is TGTGCCAGCAGTTACTCAGCTGCAACTAATGAAAAACTGTTTTTT.

The chain is built from TRBV5-1 and TRBJ2-7; 8 positions agree with TRBD2. Losses at the gene ends were 1 base for V and 7 bases for J; bases not matched to a gene: 10. The CDR3 has 15 residues. CDR1 and CDR2 from the germline V gene are SGHRS and YFSETQ. CDR3 amino acids: CASSLWTGGPGEQYF. CDR3 nucleotides: TGCGCCAGCAGCTTGTGGACGGGAGGGCCCGGGGAGCAGTACTTC. The whole variable domain, filled in from reference TRBV5-1 and TRBJ2-7, reads KAGVTQTPRYLIKTRGQQVTLSCSPISGHRSVSWYQQTPGQGLQFLFEYFSETQRNKGNFPGRFSGRQFSNSRSEMNVSTLELGDSALYLCASSLWTGGPGEQYFGPGTRLTVT.

This chain connects TRBV24-1 to TRBJ2-5; 8 bases agree with TRBD2. V lost 2 bases to trimming and J lost 5 bases; unmatched junction nucleotides: 6. The CDR3 is 15 amino acids. The germline V gene encodes CDR1 KGHDR and CDR2 SFDVKD. Here the CDR3 reads CATSDWGTSPETQYF. Here the CDR3 DNA reads TGTGCCACCAGTGATTGGGGGACTAGTCCGGAGACCCAGTACTTC.

The genes are TRBV9 and TRBJ2-7; 7 nucleotides agree with TRBD2. V was clipped by 3 bases and J by 5 bases; unmatched bases: 11. This CDR3 contains 15 residues. CDR1 is SGDLS, CDR2 YYNGEE, per germline. The CDR3 region has the DNA TGTGCCAGCAGCGCAACCCGGGACTACGGGGACGAGCAGTACTTC. It encodes CASSATRDYGDEQYF.

In its sample, this clone was seen once. The V and J genes are TRBV5-1 and TRBJ2-1; 13 bases fit TRBD2. V shed 4 bases and J 6 bases; nucleotides not matched to a gene: 7. The CDR3 sequence is 16 residues long. Germline CDR1 is SGHRS and CDR2 is YFSETQ. The CDR3 loop reads CASSLTGLAGVNEQFF. The CDR3 DNA reads as TGCGCCAGCAGCCTCACCGGACTAGCGGGGGTCAATGAGCAGTTCTTC.

The chain carries TRBV10-2 and TRBJ1-1, with a possible D match to TRBD1 (6 bases). The CDR3 loop spans 13 amino acids. Germline CDR1 and CDR2: WSHSY and SAAADI. Trimming cost V 7 bases and J 3 bases, with 12 bases left between them. The CDR3 sequence: CASKGVSDTEAFF. The CDR3 bases are TGCGCCAGCAAGGGGGTGAGCGACACTGAAGCTTTCTTT.

CDR3: CASSLEVGLAGVGNEQFF. The CDR3 coding sequence is TGTGCCAGCAGCTTAGAGGTGGGCCTAGCGGGAGTAGGGAATGAGCAGTTCTTC. V gene TRBV7-6 combines with J gene TRBJ2-1; TRBD2 matches at 10 bases. The CDR3 loop spans 18 amino acids. The junction had 13 bases not matched to a gene; V was cut back by 1 base and J by 7 bases. In germline, CDR1 is SGHVS, CDR2 FNYEAQ.